This T cell receptor (beta chain) was documented in a study of OX40 agonist ivuxolimab in advanced cancers. Study-level findings and limits: Expanded peripheral T-cell antigen specificity went undetermined.

Profiled with immunoSEQ multiplex PCR; TCRdb holds only in-frame clones, not every one. The sample has roughly 41,000 clones, 89% seen once. Concerning this clone itself: Its antigen is as yet unknown.

V lost 3 bases to trimming and J lost 5 bases; unmatched junction nucleotides: 11. The germline V gene encodes CDR1 SNHLY and CDR2 FYNNEI. The CDR3 runs to 17 residues. The sample was CD4+ or CD8+ T cells sorted from blood, taken in a trial of the OX40 agonist ivuxolimab. The J gene is TRBJ2-3, the V gene TRBV2, with 10 bases identical to TRBD2. The clonotype originates from an adult with an advanced solid tumor such as melanoma, head and neck, liver or kidney cancer. The CDR3 DNA is TGTGCCAGCAGTGACCCAGCTAGCGGGAGATTAGGAGATACGCAGTATTTT. This gives the protein CASSDPASGRLGDTQYF.